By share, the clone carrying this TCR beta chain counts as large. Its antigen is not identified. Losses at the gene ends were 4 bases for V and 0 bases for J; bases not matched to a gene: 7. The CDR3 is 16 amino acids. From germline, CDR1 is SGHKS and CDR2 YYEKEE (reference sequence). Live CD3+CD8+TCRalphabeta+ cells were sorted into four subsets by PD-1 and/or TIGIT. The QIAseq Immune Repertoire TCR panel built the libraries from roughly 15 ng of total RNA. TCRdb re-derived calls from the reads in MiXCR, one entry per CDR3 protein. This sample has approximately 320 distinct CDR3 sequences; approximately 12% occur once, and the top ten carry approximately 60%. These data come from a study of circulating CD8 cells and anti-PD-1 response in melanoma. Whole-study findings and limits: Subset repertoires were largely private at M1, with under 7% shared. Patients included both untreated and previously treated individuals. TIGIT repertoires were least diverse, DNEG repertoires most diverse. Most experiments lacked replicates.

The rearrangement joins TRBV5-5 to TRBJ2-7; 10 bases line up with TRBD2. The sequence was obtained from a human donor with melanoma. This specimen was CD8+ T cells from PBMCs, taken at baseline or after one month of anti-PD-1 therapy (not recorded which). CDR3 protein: CASSALLAGSSYEQYF. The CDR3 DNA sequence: TGTGCCAGCAGCGCCTTACTAGCGGGAAGCTCCTACGAGCAGTACTTC.